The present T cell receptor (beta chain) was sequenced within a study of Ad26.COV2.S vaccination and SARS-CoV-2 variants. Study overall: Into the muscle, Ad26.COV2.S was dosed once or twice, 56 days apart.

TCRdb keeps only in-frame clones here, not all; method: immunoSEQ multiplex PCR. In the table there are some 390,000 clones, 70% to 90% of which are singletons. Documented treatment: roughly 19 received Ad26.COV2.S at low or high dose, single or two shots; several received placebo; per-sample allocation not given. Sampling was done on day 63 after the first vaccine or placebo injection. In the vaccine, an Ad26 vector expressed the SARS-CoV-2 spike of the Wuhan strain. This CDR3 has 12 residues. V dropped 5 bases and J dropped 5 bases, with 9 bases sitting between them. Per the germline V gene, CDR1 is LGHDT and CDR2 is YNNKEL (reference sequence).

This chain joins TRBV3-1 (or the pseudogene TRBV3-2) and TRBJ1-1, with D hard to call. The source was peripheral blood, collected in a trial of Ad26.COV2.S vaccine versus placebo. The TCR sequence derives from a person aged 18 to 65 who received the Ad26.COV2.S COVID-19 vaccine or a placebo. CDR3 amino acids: CASSSLGTEAFF. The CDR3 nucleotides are TGTGCCAGCAGCTCGCTAGGGACTGAAGCTTTCTTT.